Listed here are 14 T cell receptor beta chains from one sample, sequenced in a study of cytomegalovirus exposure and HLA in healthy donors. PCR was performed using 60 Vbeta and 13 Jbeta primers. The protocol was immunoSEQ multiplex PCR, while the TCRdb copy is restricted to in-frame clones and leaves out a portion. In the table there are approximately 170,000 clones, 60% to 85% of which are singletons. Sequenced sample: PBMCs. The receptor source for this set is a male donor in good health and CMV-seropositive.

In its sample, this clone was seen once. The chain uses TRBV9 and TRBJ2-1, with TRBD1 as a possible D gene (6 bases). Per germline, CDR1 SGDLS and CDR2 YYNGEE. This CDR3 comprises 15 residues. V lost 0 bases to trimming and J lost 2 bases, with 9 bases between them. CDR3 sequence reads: CASSVEDRAYNEQFF. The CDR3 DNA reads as TGTGCCAGCAGCGTAGAGGACAGAGCCTACAATGAGCAGTTCTTC.

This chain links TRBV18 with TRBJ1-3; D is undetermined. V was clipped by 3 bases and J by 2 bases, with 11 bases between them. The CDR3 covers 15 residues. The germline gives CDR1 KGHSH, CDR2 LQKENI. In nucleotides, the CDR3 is TGTGCCAGCTCACCGGGTCGTCAGGCTGGAAACACCATATATTTT. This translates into CASSPGRQAGNTIYF. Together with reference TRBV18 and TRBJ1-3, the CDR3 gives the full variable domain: NAGVMQNPRHLVRRRGQEARLRCSPMKGHSHVYWYRQLPEEGLKFMVYLQKENIIDESGMPKERFSAEFPKEGPSILRIQQVVRGDSAAYFCASSPGRQAGNTIYFGEGSWLTVV.

CDR3: CASSYPTGEKLFF. Here the CDR3 DNA reads TGTGCCAGCAGCTACCCGACAGGGGAAAAACTGTTTTTT. V is TRBV7-9 and J is TRBJ1-4; TRBD1 matches at 7 bases. V was clipped by 4 bases and J by 8 bases; unmatched bases: 4. The CDR3 totals 13 residues. CDR1 SEHNR and CDR2 FQNEAQ come from the germline V gene (reference sequence). The whole variable domain, filled in from reference TRBV7-9 and TRBJ1-4, reads DTGVSQNPRHKITKRGQNVTFRCDPISEHNRLYWYRQTLGQGPEFLTYFQNEAQLEKSRLLSDRFSAERPKGSFSTLEIQRTEQGDSAMYLCASSYPTGEKLFFGSGTQLSVL.

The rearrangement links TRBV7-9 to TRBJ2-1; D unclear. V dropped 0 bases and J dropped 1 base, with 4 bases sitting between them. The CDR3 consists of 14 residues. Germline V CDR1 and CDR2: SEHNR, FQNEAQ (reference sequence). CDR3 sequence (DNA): TGTGCCAGCAGCTTAGCCAATTCCTACAATGAGCAGTTCTTC. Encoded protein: CASSLANSYNEQFF.

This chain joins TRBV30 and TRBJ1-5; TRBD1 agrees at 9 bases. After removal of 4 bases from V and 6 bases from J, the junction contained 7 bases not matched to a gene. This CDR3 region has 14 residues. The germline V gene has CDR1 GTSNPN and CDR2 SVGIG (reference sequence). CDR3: CAWNRQGGTQPQHF. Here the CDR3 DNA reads TGTGCCTGGAATCGACAGGGGGGAACTCAGCCCCAGCATTTT.

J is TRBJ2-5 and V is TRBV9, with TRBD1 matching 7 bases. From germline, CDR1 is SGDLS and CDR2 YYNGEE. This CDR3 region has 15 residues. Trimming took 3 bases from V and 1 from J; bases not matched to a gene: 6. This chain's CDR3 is CASSATGTAQETQYF. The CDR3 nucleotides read TGTGCCAGCAGCGCGACCGGGACAGCCCAAGAGACCCAGTACTTC.

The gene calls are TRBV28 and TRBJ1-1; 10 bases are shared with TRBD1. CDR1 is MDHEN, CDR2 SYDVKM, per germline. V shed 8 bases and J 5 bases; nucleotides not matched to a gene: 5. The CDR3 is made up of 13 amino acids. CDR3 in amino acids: CASFVGQGTEAFF. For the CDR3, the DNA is TGTGCCAGCTTTGTGGGACAGGGGACTGAAGCTTTCTTT.

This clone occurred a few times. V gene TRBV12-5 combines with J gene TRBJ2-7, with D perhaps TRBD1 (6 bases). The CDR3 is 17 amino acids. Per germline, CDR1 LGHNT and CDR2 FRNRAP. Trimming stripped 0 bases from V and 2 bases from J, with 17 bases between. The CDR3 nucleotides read TGTGCTAGTGGTTTGGTACCGCGAGGGGGTCGGGCCTACGAGCAGTACTTC. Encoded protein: CASGLVPRGGRAYEQYF.

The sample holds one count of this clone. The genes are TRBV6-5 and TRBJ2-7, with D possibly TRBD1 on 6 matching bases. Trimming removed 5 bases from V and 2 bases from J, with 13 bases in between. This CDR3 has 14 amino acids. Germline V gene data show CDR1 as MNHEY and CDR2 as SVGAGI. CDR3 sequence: CASSPPGQPYEQYF. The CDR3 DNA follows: TGTGCCAGCAGTCCACCCGGACAGCCCTACGAGCAGTACTTC.

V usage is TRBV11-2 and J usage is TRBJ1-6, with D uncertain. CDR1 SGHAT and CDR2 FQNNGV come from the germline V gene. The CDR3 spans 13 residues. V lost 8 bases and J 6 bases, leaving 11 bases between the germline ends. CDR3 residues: CASAMGSNSPLHF. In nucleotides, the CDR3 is TGTGCCAGCGCCATGGGCTCTAATTCACCCCTCCACTTT.

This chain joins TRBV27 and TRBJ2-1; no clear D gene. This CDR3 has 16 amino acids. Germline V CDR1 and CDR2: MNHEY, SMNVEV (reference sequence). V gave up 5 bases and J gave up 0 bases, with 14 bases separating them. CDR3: CASSPLRVSSYNEQFF. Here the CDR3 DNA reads TGTGCCAGCAGTCCCCTCCGTGTTAGCTCCTACAATGAGCAGTTCTTC.

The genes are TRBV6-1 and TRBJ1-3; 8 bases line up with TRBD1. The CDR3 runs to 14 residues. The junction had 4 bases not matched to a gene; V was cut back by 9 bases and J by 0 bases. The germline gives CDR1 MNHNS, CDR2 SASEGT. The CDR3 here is CASDQGASGNTIYF. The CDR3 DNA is TGTGCCAGTGACCAGGGGGCCTCTGGAAACACCATATATTTT.

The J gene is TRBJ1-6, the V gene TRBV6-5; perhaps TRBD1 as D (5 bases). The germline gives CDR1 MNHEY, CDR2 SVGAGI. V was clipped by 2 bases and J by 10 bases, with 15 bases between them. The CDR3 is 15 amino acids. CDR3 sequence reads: CASSYSGGGGSPLHF. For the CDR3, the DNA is TGTGCCAGCAGTTACAGTGGGGGGGGAGGGTCACCCCTCCACTTT.

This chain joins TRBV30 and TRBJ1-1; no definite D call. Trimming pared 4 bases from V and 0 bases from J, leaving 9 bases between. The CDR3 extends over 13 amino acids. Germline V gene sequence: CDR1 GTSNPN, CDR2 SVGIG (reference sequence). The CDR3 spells CAWKRGMNTEAFF. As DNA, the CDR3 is TGTGCCTGGAAACGGGGAATGAACACTGAAGCTTTCTTT.